The 13 T cell receptor beta chains listed next were all sequenced from one sample in a study of T-cell reconstitution after alpha-beta-depleted transplantation in children. Library preparation (for TCRbeta) was performed with unique molecular identifiers. TCRdb re-called the PCR reads with MiXCR, one entry per CDR3 protein. The table lists a few hundred thousand distinct CDR3 sequences, approximately 9.8% of them singletons. Sequencing used PBMCs from the stem cell graft donor, obtained from the stem cell graft. The receptors were sampled from a human donor who donated a stem cell graft to a child with SCID.

Only a few counts were recorded for this clonotype. The chain recombines TRBV11-2 with TRBJ2-5; D call uncertain. Trimming removed 2 bases from V and 7 bases from J, with 8 bases in between. Germline V lookup: CDR1 SGHAT, CDR2 FQNNGV. The CDR3 loop spans 12 amino acids. CDR3 coding DNA: TGTGCCAGCAGCTTACCACGTGGGACCCAGTACTTC. It is translated as CASSLPRGTQYF.

This clonotype has at least ten counts. The rearrangement uses TRBV7-7 and TRBJ2-3, with 8 bases aligning to TRBD2. Germline loops: CDR1 SSHAT, CDR2 FNYEAQ (reference sequence). The ends lost 3 bases at V and 5 bases at J; junction bases unmatched: 4. The CDR3 totals 14 residues. The CDR3: CASSFGLAGDTQYF. The CDR3 DNA follows: TGTGCCAGCAGCTTTGGACTAGCCGGAGATACGCAGTATTTT.

This clonotype was seen many times. The chain joins TRBV12-3 or TRBV12-4 to TRBJ1-6; TRBD1 aligns across 9 bases. Losses at the gene ends were 4 bases for V and 18 bases for J; bases not matched to a gene: 7. The CDR3 extends over 12 amino acids. The CDR3 spells CASSSGTGPTHF. CDR3 DNA: TGTGCCAGCAGTTCAGGGACAGGGCCTACCCACTTT.

This clonotype was recorded at least ten times. V and J are TRBV3-1 and TRBJ2-1; possibly TRBD1 or TRBD2 for D (5 bases each). CDR1 is LGHDT and CDR2 is YNNKEL in the germline V gene (reference sequence). Deletions cut 6 bases from V and 3 bases from J, with 12 bases between. The CDR3 has 14 residues. The CDR3 bases are TGTGCCAGCAGACCCACTGGGGGCTACAATGAGCAGTTCTTC. This sequence encodes CASRPTGGYNEQFF.

At least ten counts were recorded for this clonotype. The chain is built from TRBV25-1 and TRBJ1-1; 7 bases line up with TRBD1. The trim removed 7 bases at V and 6 bases at J, leaving 11 bases unmatched. This CDR3 comprises 14 residues. Germline CDR1 reads MGHDK; CDR2 reads SYGVNS. This CDR3 reads CASTSHRDSPEAFF. DNA for the CDR3: TGTGCCAGCACGAGCCACCGGGACAGCCCTGAAGCTTTCTTT.

In this sample, this clonotype turned up many times. The chain couples TRBV12-3 or TRBV12-4 to TRBJ1-1; D perhaps matches TRBD1 (6 bases). Trimming stripped 5 bases from V and 1 base from J, with 20 bases between. The CDR3 contains 17 residues. CDR3 DNA: TGTGCCAGCAGTCCCCGGGAGGGGGTGGAGTGGAACACTGAAGCTTTCTTT. It is translated as CASSPREGVEWNTEAFF.

This clonotype came up many times. The rearrangement uses TRBV5-1 and TRBJ2-2; D tentatively reads TRBD1 or TRBD2 (5 bases each). Trimming took 5 bases from V and 0 from J, leaving 11 bases between them. This CDR3 has 15 residues. The germline CDR1 and CDR2 sequences are SGHRS and YFSETQ. The chain's CDR3 is CASRSGDANTGELFF. CDR3 sequence (DNA): TGCGCCAGCAGATCCGGGGACGCGAACACCGGGGAGCTGTTTTTT. Together with reference TRBV5-1 and TRBJ2-2, the CDR3 gives the full variable domain: KAGVTQTPRYLIKTRGQQVTLSCSPISGHRSVSWYQQTPGQGLQFLFEYFSETQRNKGNFPGRFSGRQFSNSRSEMNVSTLELGDSALYLCASRSGDANTGELFFGEGSRLTVL.

This clonotype was found many times. The CDR3 loop reads CASSLRVADNSPLHF. CDR3 sequence (DNA): TGTGCCAGCAGTTTAAGGGTCGCGGATAATTCACCCCTCCACTTT. This chain uses TRBV12-3 or TRBV12-4 with TRBJ1-6; no reliable D call. This CDR3 has 15 amino acids. V lost 2 bases and J lost 5, with 10 bases in between.

This clonotype was seen a handful of times. The chain combines TRBV6-1 with TRBJ1-6; TRBD1 is a possible D gene (6 bases). Trimming took 6 bases from V and 4 from J, leaving 16 bases between them. This CDR3 contains 16 residues. The V gene's germline CDR1 is MNHNS and CDR2 SASEGT. In DNA, the CDR3 is TGTGCCAGCAGCCAGCGCAGGACAGTTTATAATTCACCCCTCCACTTT. Translating it yields CASSQRRTVYNSPLHF.

This clonotype was seen repeatedly, ten times or more. The gene calls are TRBV10-3 and TRBJ2-3, with 9 positions matching TRBD2. J gave up 3 bases and V 4 bases, and 14 bases lay outside the gene matches. CDR1 ENHRY and CDR2 SYGVKD come from the germline V gene. The CDR3 consists of 18 residues. The CDR3 spells CAISGSRGLALSTDTQYF. CDR3 DNA sequence: TGTGCCATCAGTGGGTCCCGGGGACTAGCCCTTTCTACAGATACGCAGTATTTT.

This clonotype appeared many times. The rearrangement uses TRBV20-1 and TRBJ2-5, with unresolved D. Trimming took 4 bases from V and 2 from J, leaving 8 bases between them. The CDR3 length is 12 residues. In germline, CDR1 is DFQATT, CDR2 SNEGSKA (reference sequence). CDR3 sequence (DNA): TGCAGTGCTATCACTCCGCAAGAGACCCAGTACTTC. This encodes CSAITPQETQYF.

This clonotype has ten or more counts. The chain employs TRBV11-2 and TRBJ2-1; 9 positions agree with TRBD2. The ends lost 0 bases at V and 8 bases at J; junction bases unmatched: 5. CDR3 size: 15 residues. Germline values: CDR1 SGHAT, CDR2 FQNNGV. The CDR3 coding sequence is TGTGCCAGCAGCTTAGAGGCGGGGGGGCCTTATGAGCAGTTCTTC. Its protein product is CASSLEAGGPYEQFF.

This clonotype has a count of ten or more. The V call is TRBV5-1, the J call TRBJ2-7; D is ambiguous. V lost 5 bases and J lost 0, with 9 bases in between. This CDR3 is built from 13 residues. CDR1 is SGHRS and CDR2 is YFSETQ in the germline V gene. In nucleotides, the CDR3 is TGCGCCAGCAGTATCGATTCCTCCTACGAGCAGTACTTC. The encoded protein is CASSIDSSYEQYF. The full variable domain, its missing parts supplied by reference TRBV5-1 and TRBJ2-7, is KAGVTQTPRYLIKTRGQQVTLSCSPISGHRSVSWYQQTPGQGLQFLFEYFSETQRNKGNFPGRFSGRQFSNSRSEMNVSTLELGDSALYLCASSIDSSYEQYFGPGTRLTVT.